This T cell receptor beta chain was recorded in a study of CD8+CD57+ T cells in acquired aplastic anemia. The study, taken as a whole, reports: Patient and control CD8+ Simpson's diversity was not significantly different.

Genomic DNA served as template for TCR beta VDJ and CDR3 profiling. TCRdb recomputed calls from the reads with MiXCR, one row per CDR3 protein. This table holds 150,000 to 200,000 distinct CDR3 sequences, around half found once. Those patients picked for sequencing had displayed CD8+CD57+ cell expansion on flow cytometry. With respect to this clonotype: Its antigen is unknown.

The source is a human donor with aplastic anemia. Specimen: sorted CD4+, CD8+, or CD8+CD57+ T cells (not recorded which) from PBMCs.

In DNA, the CDR3 is TGCAGTGCTAGACCTGGGTTGAAGGGCTACACCTTC. Its translation: CSARPGLKGYTF. The chain joins TRBV20-1 to TRBJ1-2; the D is unclear. V lost 2 bases and J 8 bases, leaving 12 bases between the germline ends. Germline V gene lookup returns CDR1 DFQATT and CDR2 SNEGSKA (reference sequence). The CDR3 covers 12 residues.